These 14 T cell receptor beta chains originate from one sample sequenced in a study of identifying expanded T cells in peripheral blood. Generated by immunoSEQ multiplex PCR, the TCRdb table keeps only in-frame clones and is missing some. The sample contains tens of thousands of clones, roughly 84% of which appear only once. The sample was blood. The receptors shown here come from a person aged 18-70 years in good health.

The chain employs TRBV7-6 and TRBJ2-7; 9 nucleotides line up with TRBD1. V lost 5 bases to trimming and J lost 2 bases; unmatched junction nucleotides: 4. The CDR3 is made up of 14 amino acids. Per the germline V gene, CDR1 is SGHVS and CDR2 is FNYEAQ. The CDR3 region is CASSAGQGTYEQYF. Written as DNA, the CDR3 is TGTGCCAGCAGCGCCGGACAGGGGACCTACGAGCAGTACTTC.

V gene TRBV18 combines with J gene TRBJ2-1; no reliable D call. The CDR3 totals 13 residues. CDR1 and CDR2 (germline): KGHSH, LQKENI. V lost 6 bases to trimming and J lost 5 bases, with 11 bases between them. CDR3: CASSPDGNNEQFF. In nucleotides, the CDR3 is TGTGCCAGCTCCCCGGACGGAAACAATGAGCAGTTCTTC.

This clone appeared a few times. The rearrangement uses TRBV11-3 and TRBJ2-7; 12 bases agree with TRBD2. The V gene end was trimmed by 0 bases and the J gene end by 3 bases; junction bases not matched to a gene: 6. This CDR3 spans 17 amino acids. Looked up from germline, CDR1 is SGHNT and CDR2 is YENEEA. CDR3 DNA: TGTGCCAGCAGCTTAGAACTAGCGGGAGGACCAATCTACGAGCAGTACTTC. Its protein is CASSLELAGGPIYEQYF.

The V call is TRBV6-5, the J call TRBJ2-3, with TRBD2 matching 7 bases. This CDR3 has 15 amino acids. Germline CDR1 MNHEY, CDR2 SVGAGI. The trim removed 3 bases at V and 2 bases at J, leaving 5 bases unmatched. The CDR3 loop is CASSYRRGNTDTQYF. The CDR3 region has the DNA TGTGCCAGCAGTTATAGGCGGGGGAACACAGATACGCAGTATTTT.

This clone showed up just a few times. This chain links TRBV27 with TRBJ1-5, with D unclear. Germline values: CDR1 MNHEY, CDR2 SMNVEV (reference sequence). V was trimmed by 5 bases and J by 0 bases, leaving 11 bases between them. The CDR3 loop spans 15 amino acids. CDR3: CASSRTVGSNQPQHF. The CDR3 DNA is TGTGCCAGCAGTCGAACGGTTGGTAGCAATCAGCCCCAGCATTTT.

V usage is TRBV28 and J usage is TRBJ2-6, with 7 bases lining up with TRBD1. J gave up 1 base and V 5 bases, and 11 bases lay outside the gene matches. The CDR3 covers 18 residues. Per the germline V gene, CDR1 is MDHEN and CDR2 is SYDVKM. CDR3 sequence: CASSEMTGFSSGANVLTF. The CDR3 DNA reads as TGTGCCAGCAGTGAGATGACAGGGTTCTCGTCTGGGGCCAACGTCCTGACTTTC.

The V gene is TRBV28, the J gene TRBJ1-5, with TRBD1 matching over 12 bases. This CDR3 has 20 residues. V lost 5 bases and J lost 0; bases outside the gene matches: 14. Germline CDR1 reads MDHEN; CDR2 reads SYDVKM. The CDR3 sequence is CASSLHPGTGGSYSNQPQHF. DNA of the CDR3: TGTGCCAGCAGTCTACACCCCGGGACAGGGGGCTCCTATAGCAATCAGCCCCAGCATTTT.

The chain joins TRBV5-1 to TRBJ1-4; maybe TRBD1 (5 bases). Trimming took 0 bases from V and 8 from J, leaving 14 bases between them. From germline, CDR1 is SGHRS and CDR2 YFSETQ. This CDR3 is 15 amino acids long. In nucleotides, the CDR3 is TGCGCCAGCAGCTTGGATGAGGGGAGGGAGGAAAAACTGTTTTTT. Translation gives CASSLDEGREEKLFF.

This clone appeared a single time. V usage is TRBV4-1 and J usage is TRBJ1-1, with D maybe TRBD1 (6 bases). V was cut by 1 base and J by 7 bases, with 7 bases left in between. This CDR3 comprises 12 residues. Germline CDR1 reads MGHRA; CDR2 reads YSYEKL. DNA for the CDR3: TGCGCCAGCAGCCAAGGACAGGATGAAGCTTTCTTT. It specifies CASSQGQDEAFF.

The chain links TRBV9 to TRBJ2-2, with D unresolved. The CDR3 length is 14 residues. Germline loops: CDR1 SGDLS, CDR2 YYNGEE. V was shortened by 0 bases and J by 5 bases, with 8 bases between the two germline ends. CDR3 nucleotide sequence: TGTGCCAGCAGCGTAGGAAGGGTTACCGGGGAGCTGTTTTTT. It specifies CASSVGRVTGELFF.

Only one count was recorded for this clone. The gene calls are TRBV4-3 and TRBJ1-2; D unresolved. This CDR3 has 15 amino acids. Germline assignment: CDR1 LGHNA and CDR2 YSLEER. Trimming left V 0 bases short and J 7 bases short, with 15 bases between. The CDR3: CASSQDRGFPSGYTF. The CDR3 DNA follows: TGCGCCAGCAGCCAAGATCGGGGTTTCCCGAGTGGCTACACCTTC.

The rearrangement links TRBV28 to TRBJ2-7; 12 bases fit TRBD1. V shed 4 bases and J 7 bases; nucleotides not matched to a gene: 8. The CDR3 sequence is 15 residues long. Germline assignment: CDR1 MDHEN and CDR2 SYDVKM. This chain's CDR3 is CASSSPGQGAREQYF. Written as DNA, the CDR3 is TGTGCCAGCAGTTCTCCGGGACAGGGGGCGAGGGAGCAGTACTTC.

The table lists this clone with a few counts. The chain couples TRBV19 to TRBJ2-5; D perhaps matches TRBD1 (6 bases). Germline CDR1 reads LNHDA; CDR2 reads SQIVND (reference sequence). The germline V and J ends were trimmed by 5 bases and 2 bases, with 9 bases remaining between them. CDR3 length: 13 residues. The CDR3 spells CASSVQGQETQYF. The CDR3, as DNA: TGTGCCAGTAGTGTACAGGGACAAGAGACCCAGTACTTC.

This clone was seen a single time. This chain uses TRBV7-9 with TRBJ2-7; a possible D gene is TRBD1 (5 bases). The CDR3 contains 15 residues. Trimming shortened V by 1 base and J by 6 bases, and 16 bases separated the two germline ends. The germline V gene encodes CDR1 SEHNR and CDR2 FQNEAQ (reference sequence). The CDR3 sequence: CASSLEGGRAGEQYF. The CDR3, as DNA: TGTGCCAGCAGCTTAGAAGGCGGCAGGGCAGGCGAGCAGTACTTC.